Listed below are T cell receptor beta chains from one sample, sequenced in a study of T cell responses to AZD1222 COVID-19 vaccine. Assay: immunoSEQ multiplex PCR; the TCRdb copy retains only in-frame clones and omits some. The sample lists some 66,000 clones; about nine tenths were seen once. Sequenced here: peripheral blood, sampled 28 days after the second AZD1222 dose. All receptors come from an adult who received the AZD1222 COVID-19 vaccine. Each CDR3 is given with its conserved first and last residue. A D gene is named only where the DNA matches it firmly. Expanded clones are given a class, and other clones once, few, many or no size at all.

- TRBD2 TRBV7-9 CASSLGTSGSHYEQYF
- - TRBV3-1/TRBV3-2 CASSRSSTGGSTEAFF
- - TRBV30 CAWGRDGEKLFF
- TRBD1 TRBV3-1/TRBV3-2 CASSHSPGQGIPGEQFF
- TRBD2 TRBV27 CASSLVGYHSGRTPHKQFF
- - TRBV5-4 CASSSGGGPSNSPLHF
- - TRBV12-3/TRBV12-4 CASRQQLNTEAFF
once TRBD1 TRBV6-1 CASSDYRGEEHF
- - TRBV14 CASSQTPRQPQHF
once - TRBV28 CASASSSYYEQYF
- TRBD2 TRBV3-1/TRBV3-2 CASSQDLAGGMQFF
- TRBD1 TRBV6-4 CASSLTPTGGSTEAFF
- TRBD1 TRBV28 CASSLRTGGQPQHF
- TRBD2 TRBV3-1/TRBV3-2 CASSPRGLAGVSSYNEQFF
- - TRBV12-3/TRBV12-4 CASSTDAPEPQHF
once TRBD1 TRBV6-5 CASSTGGRDTQYF
- - TRBV25-1 CASRSGTDTQYF
- - TRBV5-5 CASSRAGGYSNQPQHF
- TRBD2 TRBV6-5 CFSSQRLASETQYF
- TRBD2 TRBV9 CASSYGTSGYNEQFF
- TRBD1 TRBV15 CATSRPGQGAEKLFF
- - TRBV3-1/TRBV3-2 CASSQEASYEQYF
- - TRBV9 CASSPEGGRRNEKLFF
- TRBD2 TRBV10-3 CAISGPGLVGNEQYF
- TRBD1 TRBV19 CASSPIGAGGTGANVLTF
- - TRBV4-2 CASSQEGGDYGYTF
- - TRBV29-1 CSVEVAADQPQHF
medium-sized - TRBV10-1 CASSESRRVTEAFF
- TRBD2 TRBV9 CASSVMTSGTTEQFF
- - TRBV30 CAWSDFQGRQPQHF
- - TRBV15 CATSRDRHYTGELFF
- - TRBV7-6 CASSLVGDGVTDTQYF
- - TRBV10-3 CAISEFGGEENEQFF
- TRBD2 TRBV9 CASSPSPLAGGREQFF
- - TRBV19 CATSRRVIDEQYF
once TRBD2 TRBV11-2 CASSTGAGAAYEQYF
once - TRBV27 CASKSGQPGQNTEAFF
- - TRBV15 CATSGHIGGQYF
- - TRBV5-1 CASSPGTEGGELFF
once - TRBV5-1 CASSFIRTDGYTF
- - TRBV10-3 CAISGTENIQYF
- - TRBV18 CASSLSRLDFPYGYTF